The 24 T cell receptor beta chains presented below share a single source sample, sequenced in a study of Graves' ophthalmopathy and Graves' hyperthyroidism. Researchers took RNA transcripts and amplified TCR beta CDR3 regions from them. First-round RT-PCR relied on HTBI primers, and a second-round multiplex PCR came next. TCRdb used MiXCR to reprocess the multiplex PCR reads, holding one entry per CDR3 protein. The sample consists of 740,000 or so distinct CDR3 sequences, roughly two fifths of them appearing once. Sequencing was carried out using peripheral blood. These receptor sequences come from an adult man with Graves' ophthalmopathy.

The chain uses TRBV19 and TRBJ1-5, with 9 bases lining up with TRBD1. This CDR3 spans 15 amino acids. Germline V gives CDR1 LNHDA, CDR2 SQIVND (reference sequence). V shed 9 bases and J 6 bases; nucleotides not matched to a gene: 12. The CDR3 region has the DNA TGTGCCAGCAGTTACCCGACAGGGGGTGGTCAGCCCCAGCATTTT. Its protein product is CASSYPTGGGQPQHF.

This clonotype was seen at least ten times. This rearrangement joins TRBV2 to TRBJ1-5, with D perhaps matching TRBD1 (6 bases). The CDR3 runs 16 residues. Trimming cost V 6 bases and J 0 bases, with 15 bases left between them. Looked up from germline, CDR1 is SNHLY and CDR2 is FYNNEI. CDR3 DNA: TGTGCCAGCAGCGGTCCGGGACAAAATAGCAATCAGCCCCAGCATTTT. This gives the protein CASSGPGQNSNQPQHF.

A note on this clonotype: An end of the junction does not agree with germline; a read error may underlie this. The CDR3 loop is CASSLPRRYVLSF. CDR3 sequence (DNA): TGTGCCAGCAGCTTACCCCGGCGCTACGTCCTGTCTTTC. The chain recombines TRBV7-9 with TRBJ2-6; no definite D call. CDR1 and CDR2 from the germline V gene are SEHNR and FQNEAQ (reference sequence). The CDR3 covers 13 residues.

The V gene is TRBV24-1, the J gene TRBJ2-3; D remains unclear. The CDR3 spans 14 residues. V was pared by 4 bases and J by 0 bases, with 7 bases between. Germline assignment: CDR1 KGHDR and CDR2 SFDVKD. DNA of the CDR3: TGTGCCACCAGTGACTGGACCAGCACAGATACGCAGTATTTT. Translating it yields CATSDWTSTDTQYF.

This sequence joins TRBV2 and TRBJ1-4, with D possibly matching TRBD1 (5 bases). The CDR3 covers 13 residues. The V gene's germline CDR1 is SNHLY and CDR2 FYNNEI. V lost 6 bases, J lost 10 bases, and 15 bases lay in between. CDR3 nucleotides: TGTGCCAGCAGCCTTGGGGCGAGGGCAAAACTGTTTTTT. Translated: CASSLGARAKLFF.

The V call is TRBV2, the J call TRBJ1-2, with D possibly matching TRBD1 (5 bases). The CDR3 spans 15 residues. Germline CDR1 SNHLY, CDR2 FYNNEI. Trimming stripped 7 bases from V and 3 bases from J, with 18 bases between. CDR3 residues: CASKIKQVGDYGYTF. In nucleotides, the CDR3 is TGTGCCAGCAAAATAAAACAGGTGGGGGACTATGGCTACACCTTC.

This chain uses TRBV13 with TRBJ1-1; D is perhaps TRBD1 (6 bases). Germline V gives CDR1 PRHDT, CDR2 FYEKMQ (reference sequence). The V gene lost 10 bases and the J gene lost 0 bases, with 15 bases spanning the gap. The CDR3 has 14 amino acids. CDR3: CATGQTNMNTEAFF. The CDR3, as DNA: TGTGCCACCGGACAGACGAATATGAACACTGAAGCTTTCTTT.

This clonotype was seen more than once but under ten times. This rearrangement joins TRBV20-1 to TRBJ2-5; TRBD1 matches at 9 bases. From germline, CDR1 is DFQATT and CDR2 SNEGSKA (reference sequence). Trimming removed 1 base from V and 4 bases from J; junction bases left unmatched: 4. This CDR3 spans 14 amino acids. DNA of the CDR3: TGCAGTGCTAGAGTTACAGGGGGCGTAGAGACCCAGTACTTC. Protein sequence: CSARVTGGVETQYF.

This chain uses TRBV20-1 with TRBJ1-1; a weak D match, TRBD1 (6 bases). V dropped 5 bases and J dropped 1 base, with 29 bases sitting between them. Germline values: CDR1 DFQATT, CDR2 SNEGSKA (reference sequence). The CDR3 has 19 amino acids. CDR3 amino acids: CSAAMPRTVLPHKNTEAFF. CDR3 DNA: TGCAGTGCTGCTATGCCCAGGACAGTACTTCCTCACAAGAACACTGAAGCTTTCTTT.

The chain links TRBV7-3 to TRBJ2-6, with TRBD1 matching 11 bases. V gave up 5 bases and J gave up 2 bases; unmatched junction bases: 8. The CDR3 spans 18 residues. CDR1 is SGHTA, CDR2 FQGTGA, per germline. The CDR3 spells CASSHGQGAEAGANVLTF. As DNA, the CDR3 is TGTGCCAGCAGCCACGGACAGGGGGCTGAAGCTGGGGCCAACGTCCTGACTTTC. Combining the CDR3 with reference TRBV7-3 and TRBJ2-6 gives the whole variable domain GAGVSQTPSNKVTEKGKYVELRCDPISGHTALYWYRQSLGQGPEFLIYFQGTGAADDSGLPNDRFFAVRPEGSVSTLKIQRTERGDSAVYLCASSHGQGAEAGANVLTFGAGSRLTVL.

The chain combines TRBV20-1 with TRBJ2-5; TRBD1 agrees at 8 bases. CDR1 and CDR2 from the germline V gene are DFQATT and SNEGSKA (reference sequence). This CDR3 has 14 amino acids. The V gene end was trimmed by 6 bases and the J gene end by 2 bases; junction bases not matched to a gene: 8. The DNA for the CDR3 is TGCAGTGCCCCCCCGACAGGGGAGCAAGAGACCCAGTACTTC. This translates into CSAPPTGEQETQYF.

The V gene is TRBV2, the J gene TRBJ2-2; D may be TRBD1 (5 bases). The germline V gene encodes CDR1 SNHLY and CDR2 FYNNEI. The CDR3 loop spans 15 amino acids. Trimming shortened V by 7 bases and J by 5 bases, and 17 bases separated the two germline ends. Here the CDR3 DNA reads TGTGCCAGCACTAGACAGACCACCTCAACCGGGGAGCTGTTTTTT. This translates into CASTRQTTSTGELFF.

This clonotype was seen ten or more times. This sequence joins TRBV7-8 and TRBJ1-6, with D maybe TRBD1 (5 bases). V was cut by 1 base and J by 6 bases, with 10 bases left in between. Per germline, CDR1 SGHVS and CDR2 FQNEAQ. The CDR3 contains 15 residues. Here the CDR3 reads CASSLERGPNSPLHF. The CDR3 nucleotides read TGTGCCAGCAGCTTAGAGCGGGGCCCTAATTCACCCCTCCACTTT.

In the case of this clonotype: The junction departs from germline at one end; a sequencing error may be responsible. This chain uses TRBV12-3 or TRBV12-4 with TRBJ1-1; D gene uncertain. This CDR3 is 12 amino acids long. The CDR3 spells CASSSDPGEVFF. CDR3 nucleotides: TGTGCCAGCAGTTCCGACCCCGGTGAAGTTTTCTTT.

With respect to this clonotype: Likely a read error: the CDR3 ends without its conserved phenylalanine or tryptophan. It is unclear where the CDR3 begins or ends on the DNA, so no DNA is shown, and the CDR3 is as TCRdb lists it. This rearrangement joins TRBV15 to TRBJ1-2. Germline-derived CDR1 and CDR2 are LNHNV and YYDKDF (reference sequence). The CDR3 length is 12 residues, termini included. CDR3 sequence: CATSRGGLANSY.

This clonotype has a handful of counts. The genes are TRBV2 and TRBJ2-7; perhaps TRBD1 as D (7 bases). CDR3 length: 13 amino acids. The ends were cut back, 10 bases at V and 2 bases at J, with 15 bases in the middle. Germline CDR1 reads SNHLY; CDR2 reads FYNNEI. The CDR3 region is CATSRDSTYEQYF. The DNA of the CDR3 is TGTGCCACCTCGCGGGACAGCACCTACGAGCAGTACTTC.

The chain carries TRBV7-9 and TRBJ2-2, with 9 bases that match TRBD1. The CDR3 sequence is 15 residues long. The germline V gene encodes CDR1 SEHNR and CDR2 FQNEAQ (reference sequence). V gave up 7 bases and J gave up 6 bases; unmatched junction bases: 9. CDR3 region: CASKHRGQLAGELFF. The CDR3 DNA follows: TGTGCCAGCAAACACAGGGGGCAACTGGCCGGGGAGCTGTTTTTT.

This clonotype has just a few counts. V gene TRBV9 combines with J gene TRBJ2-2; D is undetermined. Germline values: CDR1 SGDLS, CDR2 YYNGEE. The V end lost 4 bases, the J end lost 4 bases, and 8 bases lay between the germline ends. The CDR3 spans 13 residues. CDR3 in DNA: TGTGCCAGCAGCCATAAGGCCACCGGGGAGCTGTTTTTT. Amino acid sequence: CASSHKATGELFF.

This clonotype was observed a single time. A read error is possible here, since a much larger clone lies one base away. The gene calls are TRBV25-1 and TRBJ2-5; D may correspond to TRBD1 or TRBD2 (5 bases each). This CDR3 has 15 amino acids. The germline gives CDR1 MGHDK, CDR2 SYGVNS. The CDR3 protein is CASSEYMGVGEAQYF. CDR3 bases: TGTGCCAGCAGTGAATATATGGGGGTTGGAGAGGCCCAGTACTTC.

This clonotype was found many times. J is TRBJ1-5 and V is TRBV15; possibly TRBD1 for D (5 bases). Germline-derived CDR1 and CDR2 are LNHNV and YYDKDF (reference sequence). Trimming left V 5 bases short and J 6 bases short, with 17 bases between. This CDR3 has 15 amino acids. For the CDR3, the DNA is TGTGCCACCAGCGCAAGTGACAGAAGGCGTCAGCCCCAGCATTTT. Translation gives CATSASDRRRQPQHF.

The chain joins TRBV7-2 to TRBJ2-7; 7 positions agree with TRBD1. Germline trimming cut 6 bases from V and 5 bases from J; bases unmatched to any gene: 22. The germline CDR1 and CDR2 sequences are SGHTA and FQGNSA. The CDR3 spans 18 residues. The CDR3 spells CASSLSGFAGLQGDEQYF. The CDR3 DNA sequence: TGTGCCAGCAGTTTATCCGGTTTCGCAGGGCTCCAGGGGGACGAGCAGTACTTC.

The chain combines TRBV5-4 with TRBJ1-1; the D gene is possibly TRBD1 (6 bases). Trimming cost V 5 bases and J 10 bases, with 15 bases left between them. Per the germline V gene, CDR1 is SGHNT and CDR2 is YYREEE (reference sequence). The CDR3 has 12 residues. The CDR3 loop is CASSYLEGGAFF. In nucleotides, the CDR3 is TGTGCCAGCAGTTACCTCGAGGGGGGAGCTTTCTTT. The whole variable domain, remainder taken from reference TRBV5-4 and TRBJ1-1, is ETGVTQSPTHLIKTRGQQVTLRCSSQSGHNTVSWYQQALGQGPQFIFQYYREEENGRGNFPPRFSGLQFPNYSSELNVNALELDDSALYLCASSYLEGGAFFGQGTRLTVV.

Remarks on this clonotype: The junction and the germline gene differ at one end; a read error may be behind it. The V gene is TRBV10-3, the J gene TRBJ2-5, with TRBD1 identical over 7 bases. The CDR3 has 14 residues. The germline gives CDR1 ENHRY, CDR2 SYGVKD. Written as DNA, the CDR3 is TGTGCCAGCAGTGTAGAGACAGGGCAGGAGACCCAGTACTTC. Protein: CASSVETGQETQYF.

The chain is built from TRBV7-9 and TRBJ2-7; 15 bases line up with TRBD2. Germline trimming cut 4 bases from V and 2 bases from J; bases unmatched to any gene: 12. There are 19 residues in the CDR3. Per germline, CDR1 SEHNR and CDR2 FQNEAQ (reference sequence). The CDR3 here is CASSSWTSGRALVTYEQYF. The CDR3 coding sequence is TGTGCCAGCAGCTCCTGGACTAGCGGGAGGGCCCTGGTAACCTACGAGCAGTACTTC.